This T cell receptor (beta chain) was profiled in a study of OX40 agonist ivuxolimab in advanced cancers. As for the study in general: In this cohort, patients received ivuxolimab, an agonistic anti-OX40 (CD134) antibody. The diagnoses of dose-escalation patients were hepatocellular carcinoma, melanoma, renal cell or head and neck cancer. Three patients, one with hepatocellular carcinoma and two with cutaneous melanoma, responded partially. The study, taken as a whole, reports: Low normalized T-cell clonal expansion was also seen in some nonresponders.

This table comes from immunoSEQ multiplex PCR, and its TCRdb copy is limited to in-frame clones, with some not included. The repertoire holds over 50,000 clones, about 86% seen once, with less than 0.6% in the top ten. The V and J ends lost 3 bases and 2 bases, in that order; junction bases with no gene match: 6. CDR1 and CDR2 from the germline V gene are SGHNT and YYREEE (reference sequence). This CDR3 contains 17 residues. For this clone: Antigen: not known.

The material was CD4+ or CD8+ T cells sorted from blood, obtained in a trial of the OX40 agonist ivuxolimab. The clonotype originates from an adult with an advanced solid tumor such as melanoma, head and neck, liver or kidney cancer. The gene calls are TRBV5-4 and TRBJ2-6, with 9 bases lining up with TRBD1. The CDR3 region has the DNA TGTGCCAGCAGCTCTCCGGGACAGGGAGCTGGGGCCAACGTCCTGACTTTC. Protein product: CASSSPGQGAGANVLTF.